This TCR beta chain was profiled in a study of CD8+ T cells in alopecia areata. RNA, once extracted, was reverse transcribed into cDNA for use as the sequencing template. Sequencing was performed with immunoSEQ multiplex PCR; in TCRdb, only in-frame clones are kept and a portion is missing. The repertoire consists of a few hundred thousand clones, with approximately 60% occurring once and the leading ten covering 0.93%. Treatment in this sample: oral pan-JAK inhibitor, 5-10 mg twice daily. Alopecia areata patients provided lesional scalp punch biopsies and peripheral blood, both collected for the study. PBMC-derived CD4+ and CD8+ T cells were sorted. Sequences were derived from CD4+ T cells sorted from blood, sampled around week 54, from a patient treated with tofacitinib. This receptor was obtained from a human donor with alopecia areata.

CDR3 coding DNA: TGCAGCGCCGTCGAGGGGGCGCGTAAGTTGACCCAGTACTTC. It yields the protein CSAVEGARKLTQYF. This chain joins TRBV29-1 and TRBJ2-5; 7 positions agree with TRBD1. Trimming at V came to 7 bases and at J to 7 bases, leaving 15 bases not matched to a gene. This CDR3 is 14 amino acids long. Germline CDR1 reads SQVTM; CDR2 reads ANQGSEA.